The clone carrying this T cell receptor beta chain was detected ten times or more. TCRdb analysed the 5' RACE reads with MiXCR anew, one entry per CDR3 protein. The repertoire holds over 15,000 distinct CDR3 sequences, with about 4% as singletons. The sample comes from a study of T cells after yellow fever vaccination. Losses at the gene ends were 3 bases for V and 4 bases for J; bases not matched to a gene: 2. The germline CDR1 and CDR2 sequences are SGHTA and FQGTGA. This CDR3 is 15 amino acids long. The chain employs TRBV7-3 and TRBJ2-3, with TRBD2 matching 12 bases. The source material was PBMCs, either bulk or a sorted T-cell subset (CD4+, CD8+, memory, or dextramer-sorted; not recorded which), sampled 15 days after the yellow fever booster vaccination. This clonotype was sampled from a man aged 25 to 40 who received the YFV17D yellow fever vaccine. The CDR3 region is CASSLASGRADTQYF. The CDR3 DNA sequence: TGTGCCAGCAGCTTGGCTAGCGGGAGGGCAGATACGCAGTATTTT. Variable domain in full (rest from reference TRBV7-3 and TRBJ2-3): GAGVSQTPSNKVTEKGKYVELRCDPISGHTALYWYRQSLGQGPEFLIYFQGTGAADDSGLPNDRFFAVRPEGSVSTLKIQRTERGDSAVYLCASSLASGRADTQYFGPGTRLTVL.